A selection of T cell receptor beta chains follows, all from one sample in a study of blood T cell repertoires in COVID-19. The method was immunoSEQ multiplex PCR; TCRdb's version includes in-frame clones alone and lacks a portion of them. The repertoire holds approximately 150,000 clones, with 84% as singletons. The sample taken for sequencing was PBMCs or T cells enriched from blood (not recorded which). These receptor sequences come from a woman between 50 and 59 years old who had recovered from COVID-19. Each CDR3 is given without its conserved first and last residue. The D gene is left open where the match is weak.

D | V | CDR3
NA | TRBV6-2/TRBV6-3 | ASSIVWAGAGNTIY
NA | TRBV15 | ATSISLSYNEQF
TRBD1 | TRBV28 | ASSSGGAEVKAQH
NA | TRBV7-8 | ASSLARVGYT
NA | TRBV18 | ASSPTESSQPQH
TRBD1 | TRBV29-1 | SVVGTGGSPGNQPQH
NA | TRBV10-1 | ARSEWEAVPDTQY
TRBD1 | TRBV27 | ASSPLRGPFSYEQY
TRBD2 | TRBV4-2 | ASSREGLAGSYEQY
NA | TRBV7-2 | ASSLVGAAGEKLF
TRBD1 | TRBV7-2 | ASSPRQGLVETQY
NA | TRBV29-1 | SVGTDYGEQY
TRBD1 | TRBV6-6 | ASSRSGQGFAGANVLT
NA | TRBV6-5 | ASSLQREYEQY
NA | TRBV5-6 | ASSLTGTMLVRSGNTIY
TRBD1 | TRBV14 | ASSQLGQGTNTEAF
NA | TRBV20-1 | SARESGGYT
TRBD1 | TRBV7-2 | ASSPGQGLLYGYT
TRBD2 | TRBV19 | ASRGKGGSSTGELF
NA | TRBV27 | ASSFQGAYGYT
NA | TRBV6-5 | ASTREWVYEQY
TRBD1 | TRBV10-3 | AISDAYGQEAKYEQY
NA | TRBV9 | ASSVGGRDGTDTQY
TRBD1 | TRBV28 | ASSHRQGVSNQPQH
TRBD1 | TRBV7-2 | ASSLDRKSTNEKLF
TRBD1 | TRBV27 | ASAIDRGQYEQY
NA | TRBV21-1 | ASSKEWRERRNTIY
NA | TRBV6-2/TRBV6-3 | ASIPPTAAEAF
TRBD2 | TRBV7-3 | ASSLWSGGAVNNEQF
TRBD2 | TRBV5-1 | ASSWTSGREVRRETQY
NA | TRBV15 | ATSRDLTGLGNT
TRBD1 | TRBV27 | ASSLKPGQGYEQY
TRBD2 | TRBV5-1 | ASSLGASGGAYEQF
TRBD1 | TRBV7-8 | ASSLGQGYQPQH